The rows below give T cell receptor beta chains drawn from one sample of a study of blood T cells in healthy people across ages. TCRdb called the 5' RACE reads again in MiXCR, with one record for every CDR3 protein. Among 1.8 million or so distinct CDR3 sequences listed, about 39% were seen once. The sequencing sample was made of blood. The source is a human donor in good health. The CDR3 runs from the conserved cysteine through the conserved F or W. The D gene is left open where the match is weak. Not all rows give a size; the values are once, few, many and, for expanded clones, a class.

>many|TRBJ2-5|TRBV20-1|.
CSASRGARETQYF
TGCAGTGCTAGTCGGGGGGCTCGGGAGACCCAGTACTTC
>few|TRBJ2-1|TRBV20-1|.
CSAHFGGAPSNEQFF
TGCAGTGCCCACTTTGGAGGGGCCCCGAGCAATGAGCAGTTCTTC
>few|TRBJ2-3|TRBV11-2|.
CASSPTVRHTDTQYF
TGTGCCAGCAGCCCAACCGTTCGACACACAGATACGCAGTATTTT
>few|TRBJ2-7|TRBV7-8|TRBD1
CASSHPGQRSYEQYF
TGTGCCAGCAGCCATCCGGGACAGCGCTCCTACGAGCAGTACTTC
>.|TRBJ1-2|TRBV20-1|.
CSARGGTGGGYTF
TGCAGTGCCAGAGGTGGGACGGGGGGAGGCTACACCTTC
>few|TRBJ1-2|TRBV27|TRBD1
CASSPTGTEDGYTF
TGTGCCAGCAGTCCTACCGGGACAGAGGATGGCTACACCTTC
>.|TRBJ2-3|TRBV29-1|TRBD2
CSAGLAGGRDTQYF
TGCAGCGCAGGACTAGCGGGGGGTAGAGATACGCAGTATTTT
>few|TRBJ2-3|TRBV20-1|TRBD2
CSARGAGEVDTQYF
TGCAGTGCTAGAGGAGCGGGGGAGGTAGATACGCAGTATTTT
>few|TRBJ1-3|TRBV20-1|.
CSARHPDRGNTIYF
TGCAGTGCTCGCCATCCAGACAGAGGAAACACCATATATTTT
>.|TRBJ2-5|TRBV7-2|.
CASSLRAAGRETQYF
TGTGCCAGCAGCTTACGGGCTGCGGGGAGGGAGACCCAGTACTTC
>.|TRBJ2-7|TRBV5-1|TRBD1
CASSLDGQGAKNEQYF
TGCGCCAGCAGCTTGGATGGACAGGGGGCGAAGAACGAGCAGTACTTC
>.|TRBJ2-7|TRBV4-3|TRBD1
CASSKAGTGRHYEQYF
TGCGCCAGCAGCAAAGCCGGGACAGGGAGGCACTACGAGCAGTACTTC
>.|TRBJ1-2|TRBV5-6|.
CASSRPDYGYTF
TGTGCCAGCAGCCGCCCCGACTATGGCTACACCTTC
>.|TRBJ2-4|TRBV5-8|.
CASSLIRGFGNIQYF
TGTGCCAGCAGCTTGATTCGGGGGTTTGGAAACATTCAGTACTTC
>.|TRBJ1-4|TRBV12-3/TRBV12-4|.
CASSRINDEKLFF
TGTGCCAGCAGTCGCATTAATGACGAAAAACTGTTTTTT
>.|TRBJ2-5|TRBV7-2|.
CASSGDRVETQYF
TGTGCCAGCAGCGGAGATCGGGTAGAGACCCAGTACTTC
>once|TRBJ2-2|TRBV6-5|.
CAGTPGGAGELFF
TGTGCCGGCACCCCAGGAGGGGCCGGGGAGCTGTTTTTT
>many|TRBJ2-7|TRBV6-6|.
CASSYKYEQYF
TGTGCCAGCAGTTATAAGTACGAGCAGTACTTC
>.|TRBJ2-7|TRBV6-5|.
CASSLTGHDNYEQYF
TGTGCCAGCAGTTTAACGGGACACGATAACTACGAGCAGTACTTC
>.|TRBJ2-3|TRBV20-1|TRBD1
CSARVPTGDPDTQYF
TGCAGTGCTAGAGTCCCGACAGGGGACCCAGATACGCAGTATTTT
>.|TRBJ1-2|TRBV12-3/TRBV12-4|.
CASSPQLSNYGYTF
TGTGCCAGCAGCCCACAGCTCTCTAACTATGGCTACACCTTC
>few|TRBJ2-2|TRBV6-5|.
CASSYSNRGTGELFF
TGTGCCAGCAGTTACTCGAATAGGGGAACCGGGGAGCTGTTTTTT
>few|TRBJ2-7|TRBV6-5|.
CASSYSTGESSYEQYF
TGTGCCAGCAGTTACTCGACGGGGGAAAGCTCCTACGAGCAGTACTTC
>.|TRBJ2-3|TRBV6-5|TRBD1
CASSYSSGGSHTDTQYF
TGTGCCAGCAGTTACTCGTCAGGGGGATCCCACACAGATACGCAGTATTTT
>.|TRBJ2-1|TRBV7-8|.
CASSLAGSAYNNERFF
TGTGCCAGCAGCTTAGCGGGCTCGGCCTATAACAATGAGCGGTTCTTC
>few|TRBJ2-5|TRBV7-9|TRBD2
CASSLSPGLAGEPYQETQYF
TGTGCCAGCAGCCTAAGCCCGGGACTGGCGGGGGAGCCGTACCAAGAGACCCAGTACTTC
>.|TRBJ2-5|TRBV20-1|.
CSARSGALLTQYF
TGCAGTGCTAGATCCGGGGCCCTCTTGACCCAGTACTTC
>.|TRBJ1-1|TRBV7-2|.
CASSFRSLRGPNTEAFF
TGTGCCAGCAGCTTTAGGAGTCTACGGGGGCCCAACACTGAAGCTTTCTTT
>.|TRBJ1-2|TRBV7-2|.
CASTLSSNYGYTF
TGTGCCAGTACGCTGAGTTCTAACTATGGCTACACCTTC
>.|TRBJ2-2|TRBV11-3|.
CASSYSGVNTGELFF
TGTGCCAGCAGCTACTCAGGGGTGAACACCGGGGAGCTGTTTTTT
>.|TRBJ1-1|TRBV5-1|TRBD1
CASSAGQAPNTEAFF
TGCGCCAGCAGCGCGGGACAGGCGCCGAACACTGAAGCTTTCTTT
>many|TRBJ2-7|TRBV21-1|.
CATAHYEQYF
TGTGCCACCGCCCACTACGAGCAGTACTTC
>once|TRBJ1-1|TRBV7-9|.
CASTSRSKNTEAFF
TGTGCCAGCACCTCACGCTCCAAGAACACTGAAGCTTTCTTT
>few|TRBJ1-5|TRBV12-3/TRBV12-4|TRBD1
CASRGTGVNNQPQHF
TGTGCCAGCAGGGGGACAGGGGTAAACAATCAGCCCCAGCATTTT
>.|TRBJ2-1|TRBV4-2|TRBD2
CASSQDWSGGAYNEQFF
TGTGCCAGCAGCCAAGATTGGAGCGGGGGGGCTTACAATGAGCAGTTCTTC
>.|TRBJ1-2|TRBV20-1|.
CRPRTDDGYTF
TGCAGGCCGCGAACAGACGATGGCTACACCTTC